The rows below give T cell receptor beta chains drawn from one sample of a study of T cell responses to AZD1222 COVID-19 vaccine. Using immunoSEQ multiplex PCR, the repertoire was profiled, and TCRdb retains in-frame clones only, with some absent. Here the sample spans some 150,000 clones, under 95% being singletons. The sequencing used peripheral blood, collected 28 days after the second AZD1222 dose. The receptors shown here come from an adult who received the AZD1222 COVID-19 vaccine. The CDR3 runs from the conserved cysteine through the conserved F or W. Fields, in order: V gene, D gene, clone size, J gene, CDR3 DNA, CDR3 protein. D genes are given only for firm matches. The size field is filled for only some rows; it gives once, few, many or a size class.

>TRBV24-1|NA|few|TRBJ2-3
TGTGCCACCAGTGATTTGAGGACAGACCTGTTGGGCACAGATACGCAGTATTTT
CATSDLRTDLLGTDTQYF
>TRBV6-1|TRBD1|NA|TRBJ1-5
TGTGCCAGCAGTGCAGGACAGGGCAATCAGCCCCAGCATTTT
CASSAGQGNQPQHF
>TRBV11-3|TRBD2|NA|TRBJ2-7
TGTGCCAGCAGCTTTCTTGCGGGACTAGCGGGGGGGGAGCAGTACTTC
CASSFLAGLAGGEQYF
>TRBV2|TRBD1|NA|TRBJ1-1
TGTGCCAGCAGTGAGAGACAGGGGGCCTCTGCTTTCTTT
CASSERQGASAFF
>TRBV9|NA|once|TRBJ2-1
TGTGCCAGCAGCGTACTAGGGATAGGGAATGAGCAGTTCTTC
CASSVLGIGNEQFF
>TRBV6-5|TRBD1|NA|TRBJ2-7
TGTGCCAGCAGTTACTCGGACAGGGCAAGAGCCGAGCAGTACTTC
CASSYSDRARAEQYF
>TRBV27|NA|NA|TRBJ2-5
TGTGCCAGCAGTTTATTCAGGACCCCTCAAGAGACCCAGTACTTC
CASSLFRTPQETQYF
>TRBV9|TRBD2|NA|TRBJ2-1
TGTGCCAGCAGCGTAGACAGCGGGAGGCTTTACAATGAGCAGTTCTTC
CASSVDSGRLYNEQFF
>TRBV6-5|TRBD1|NA|TRBJ1-5
TGTGCCAGCAGGGCCGGGACAGGGAACGATCAGCCCCAGCATTTT
CASRAGTGNDQPQHF
>TRBV27|NA|NA|TRBJ1-2
TGTGCCAGCAGTTTGCAGGGGCGCGGCTATGGCTACACCTTC
CASSLQGRGYGYTF
>TRBV3-1/TRBV3-2|TRBD1|NA|TRBJ2-3
TGTGCCAGCAGCCCCGGGACAGGGTACGATACGCAGTATTTT
CASSPGTGYDTQYF
>TRBV19|NA|NA|TRBJ2-1
TGTGCCAGTAGTATAGGTGGGGTTAATTCCTACAATGAGCAGTTCTTC
CASSIGGVNSYNEQFF
>TRBV24-1|TRBD1|NA|TRBJ2-3
TGTGCCACCAGTGATGCATCCCCCACAGGGGGTAGGACAGATACGCAGTATTTT
CATSDASPTGGRTDTQYF
>TRBV5-6|TRBD2|NA|TRBJ2-5
TGTGCCAGCAGCCTTCGGACTAGTGAAGAGACCCAGTACTTC
CASSLRTSEETQYF
>TRBV7-9|TRBD1|NA|TRBJ1-4
TGTGCCAGCAGCTGGGACAGGGACGATAATGAAAAACTGTTTTTT
CASSWDRDDNEKLFF
>TRBV20-1|NA|NA|TRBJ2-7
TGCAGTGCTAGTGGTTGGGACTACGAGCAGTACTTC
CSASGWDYEQYF
>TRBV2|TRBD1|NA|TRBJ2-2
TGTGCCAGCAGTGGAACAGGGGTCCCCGGGGAGCTGTTTTTT
CASSGTGVPGELFF
>TRBV4-2|NA|NA|TRBJ2-4
TGTGCCAGCAGCCAAGATGCCCTGTTAGCCAAAAACATTCAGTACTTC
CASSQDALLAKNIQYF
>TRBV25-1|TRBD1|NA|TRBJ2-5
TGTGCCAGCCAACCGACAGGGGTCGAGACCCAGTACTTC
CASQPTGVETQYF
>TRBV5-1|NA|NA|TRBJ2-2
TGCGCCAGCAGCTTTCAGGGTGTAACAACCGGGGAGCTGTTTTTT
CASSFQGVTTGELFF
>TRBV6-5|NA|NA|TRBJ2-5
TGTGCCAGCAGGCGGCTAGGGGAAGAGACCCAGTACTTC
CASRRLGEETQYF
>TRBV5-1|TRBD1|NA|TRBJ1-5
TGCGCCAGCAGCTCTGGACAGGGCCTCGAGCCCCAGCATTTT
CASSSGQGLEPQHF
>TRBV5-8|TRBD2|NA|TRBJ2-2
TGTGCCAGCAGCTCTGGACTAGCGGAAAACACCGGGGAGCTGTTTTTT
CASSSGLAENTGELFF
>TRBV18|TRBD1|NA|TRBJ1-2
TGTGCCAGCTCACCACGCGTGACAGGGGAGTCCTATGGCTACACCTTC
CASSPRVTGESYGYTF
>TRBV6-5|NA|once|TRBJ2-7
TGTGCCAGCAGTTACCCTAACAGGGTAGACGAGCAGTACTTC
CASSYPNRVDEQYF
>TRBV6-1|NA|NA|TRBJ2-1
TGTGCCAGCAGTGAAGCCCTGACTATGGGTGAGCAGTTCTTC
CASSEALTMGEQFF
>TRBV11-2|NA|few|TRBJ2-1
TGTGCCAGCAGCCCGATGGCTGGGGACAATGAGCAGTTCTTC
CASSPMAGDNEQFF
>TRBV10-1|NA|NA|TRBJ2-7
TGCGCCAGCAGTGAGCCTGGACGGGCGATCTACGAGCAGTACTTC
CASSEPGRAIYEQYF
>TRBV27|NA|NA|TRBJ1-2
TGTGCCATCGGGGGGGCAGGCTATGGCTACACCTTC
CAIGGAGYGYTF
>TRBV10-1|NA|NA|TRBJ2-7
TGCGCCAGCAGTGAGGCTGGACAGATCTACGAGCAGTACTTC
CASSEAGQIYEQYF
>TRBV6-5|NA|NA|TRBJ2-1
TGTGCCATCGAGTCGACGGGGAGCTCCTACAATGAGCAGTTCTTC
CAIESTGSSYNEQFF
>TRBV2|NA|NA|TRBJ2-1
TGTGCCAGCAGTGAATGGGCAGGTGGGCTTACTAGCTCCTACAATGAGCAGTTCTTC
CASSEWAGGLTSSYNEQFF
>TRBV11-3|TRBD2|few|TRBJ2-1
TGTGCCAGCAGCCGAAGACTAGCGGTTTACAATGAGCAGTTCTTC
CASSRRLAVYNEQFF
>TRBV6-5|NA|once|TRBJ2-2
TGTGCCAGCGGCGGCCTAGCAGCGACCGGGGAGCTGTTTTTT
CASGGLAATGELFF
>TRBV16|NA|NA|TRBJ2-1
TGTGCCAGCAGCCGACAAACAGGCTACAATGAGCAGTTCTTC
CASSRQTGYNEQFF
>TRBV5-1|TRBD1|NA|TRBJ2-3
TGCGCCAGCAGCTTGACCCCGGACAGGGAGGTCCCAGATACGCAGTATTTT
CASSLTPDREVPDTQYF
>TRBV19|NA|once|TRBJ2-3
TGTGCCAGTAGTATGGCGCCAGATACGCAGTATTTT
CASSMAPDTQYF
>TRBV19|NA|NA|TRBJ1-5
TGTGCCAGTACCCCCCGCTCTCCAGGGGCCTGGAATCAGCCCCAGCATTTT
CASTPRSPGAWNQPQHF
>TRBV21-1|NA|NA|TRBJ1-2
TGTGCCAGCAGCAAAGTGTGGGGGCCGGTCTATGGCTACACCTTC
CASSKVWGPVYGYTF
>TRBV4-3|NA|NA|TRBJ2-3
TGCGCCAGCAGCCAAGATAAGGCTAGCAGTAGCACAGATACGCAGTATTTT
CASSQDKASSSTDTQYF
>TRBV10-1|NA|few|TRBJ1-6
TGCGCCAGCAGTGACCCAGTGAGGAACAGGGATAATTCACCCCTCCACTTT
CASSDPVRNRDNSPLHF
>TRBV18|TRBD2|NA|TRBJ2-1
TGTGCCAGCTCACCTCACTCTTTTACCGGGACTAGCGGGAGAGGGGTCTCCTACAATGAGCAGTTCTTC
CASSPHSFTGTSGRGVSYNEQFF
>TRBV18|NA|once|TRBJ2-3
TGTGCCAGCTCCCCCCCCGCTACAGATACGCAGTATTTT
CASSPPATDTQYF
>TRBV6-1|NA|NA|TRBJ1-1
TGTGCCAGCAGTGTCGGGGGGTTTGGGGGTTTGAACACTGAAGCTTTCTTT
CASSVGGFGGLNTEAFF
>TRBV9|NA|NA|TRBJ2-2
TGTGCCAGCAGCGGGCGGGGACTTTCGAACACCGGGGAGCTGTTTTTT
CASSGRGLSNTGELFF
>TRBV27|NA|few|TRBJ2-7
TGTGCCAGCAGTTTAGGGGGACTTTCCTACGAGCAGTACTTC
CASSLGGLSYEQYF
>TRBV13|TRBD2|once|TRBJ2-1
TGTGCCAGCAGCTTAATTAGTCGGGTGGCGTCCGGGACTAGCACGAGAAATGAGCAGTTCTTC
CASSLISRVASGTSTRNEQFF
>TRBV30|NA|NA|TRBJ2-7
TGTGCCTTCGCCCAGGAAAACTACGAGCAGTACTTC
CAFAQENYEQYF
>TRBV5-1|NA|NA|TRBJ2-2
TGCGCCAGCAGCTTGGCGGGGGAGACCACCGGGGAGCTGTTTTTT
CASSLAGETTGELFF
>TRBV21-1|NA|NA|TRBJ2-6
TGTGCCAGCAGCAAGAGCTCTGGGGCCAACGTCCTGACTTTC
CASSKSSGANVLTF
>TRBV6-5|NA|NA|TRBJ1-1
TGTGCCAGCAGTTATCAGGTCGGGGGCACTGAAGCTTTCTTT
CASSYQVGGTEAFF
>TRBV19|NA|NA|TRBJ2-1
TGTGCCAGTAGTATAACTGGTGAGCAGTTCTTC
CASSITGEQFF
>TRBV5-1|NA|once|TRBJ2-3
TGCGCCAGCAGCTCCCCCACAGATACGCAGTATTTT
CASSSPTDTQYF
>TRBV7-2|NA|NA|TRBJ2-1
TGTGCCAGCACCCCGGGTCTAGCGAATTACAATGAGCAGTTCTTC
CASTPGLANYNEQFF
>TRBV24-1|NA|NA|TRBJ2-1
TGTGCCACCAGTGATTCTCAGTTGGATGAGCAGTTCTTC
CATSDSQLDEQFF